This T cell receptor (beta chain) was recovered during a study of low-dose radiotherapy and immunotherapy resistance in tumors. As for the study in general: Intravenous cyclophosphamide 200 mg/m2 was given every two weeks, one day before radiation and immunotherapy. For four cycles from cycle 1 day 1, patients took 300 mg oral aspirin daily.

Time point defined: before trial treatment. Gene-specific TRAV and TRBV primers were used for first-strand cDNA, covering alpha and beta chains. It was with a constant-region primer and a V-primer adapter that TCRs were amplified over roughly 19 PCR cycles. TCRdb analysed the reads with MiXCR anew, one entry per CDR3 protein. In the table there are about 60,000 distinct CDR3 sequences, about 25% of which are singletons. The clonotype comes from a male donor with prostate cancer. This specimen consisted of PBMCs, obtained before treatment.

In nucleotides, the CDR3 is TGCAGCGTTGAAGATGGGACAGTCTACAATGAGCAGTTCTTC. As protein: CSVEDGTVYNEQFF. This chain uses TRBV29-1 with TRBJ2-1; 7 nucleotides line up with TRBD1. The CDR3 has 14 amino acids. After removal of 0 bases from V and 3 bases from J, the junction contained 2 bases not matched to a gene. The germline V gene has CDR1 SQVTM and CDR2 ANQGSEA.